The sequence of this T cell receptor beta chain was determined in a study of cytomegalovirus exposure and HLA in healthy donors. Study-level information: The early release's HLA-typed donors yielded roughly 85 million unique TCRs. General study points: Cytomegalovirus status was reportedly diagnosed by the classifier with high sensitivity and specificity. In a later analysis, TCR beta V- and J-gene trimming was associated with a missense DCLRE1C variant.

Both 60 Vbeta primers and 13 Jbeta primers went into the PCR. Produced via immunoSEQ multiplex PCR; TCRdb's table is partial and in-frame only. There are 150,000 to 200,000 clones in the sample; approximately 88% occur only once, and 0.26% lies in the top ten. About this clone: Its antigen is unidentified.

Healthy donors of bone marrow made up the group. This CDR3 is built from 13 residues. Trimming shortened V by 5 bases and J by 1 base, and 6 bases separated the two germline ends. CDR1 and CDR2 from the germline V gene are SGDLS and YYNGEE. Sequencing input: PBMCs. The J gene is TRBJ2-2, the V gene TRBV9; no definite D call. The sequence was collected from a boy aged 10-17 years in good health and CMV-seronegative. Here the CDR3 reads CASSLLNTGELFF. CDR3 DNA sequence: TGTGCCAGCAGTCTTCTGAACACCGGGGAGCTGTTTTTT.